This T cell receptor beta chain was found in a study of cytomegalovirus exposure and HLA in healthy donors. In the PCR, 60 Vbeta and 13 Jbeta primers were used. TCRdb's table, derived via immunoSEQ multiplex PCR, lists solely in-frame clones and lacks some. The listing records under 85,000 clones. Whole-study results and caveats: Some V segments could not be told apart, so they were left out, TRBV6-2 and TRBV6-3 among them.

V gave up 8 bases and J gave up 4 bases; unmatched junction bases: 11. In germline, CDR1 is GTSNPN, CDR2 SVGIG (reference sequence). CDR3 size: 14 residues. As to this clone: Its specificity is unknown.

Sequenced sample: PBMCs. The chain combines TRBV30 with TRBJ1-2; 9 bases match TRBD1. This receptor was taken from a boy aged 10-17 years in good health and CMV-seronegative. The CDR3 reads CAQNPGQGGYGYTF. CDR3 in DNA: TGTGCCCAAAACCCGGGACAGGGAGGCTATGGCTACACCTTC.